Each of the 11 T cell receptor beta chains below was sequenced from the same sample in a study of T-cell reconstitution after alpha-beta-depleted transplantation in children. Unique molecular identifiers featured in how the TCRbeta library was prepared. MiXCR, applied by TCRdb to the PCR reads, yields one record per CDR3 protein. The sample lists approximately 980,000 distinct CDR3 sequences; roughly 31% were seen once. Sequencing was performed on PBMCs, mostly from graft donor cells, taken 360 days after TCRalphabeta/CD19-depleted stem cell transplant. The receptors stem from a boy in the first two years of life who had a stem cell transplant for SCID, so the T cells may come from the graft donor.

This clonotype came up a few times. In DNA, the CDR3 is TGTGCCAGCAGTTTTCTCCCCTCCTACGAGCAGTACTTC. It yields the protein CASSFLPSYEQYF. V is TRBV27 and J is TRBJ2-7; D remains ambiguous. Trimming cost V 3 bases and J 0 bases, with 6 bases left between them. Germline V gene sequence: CDR1 MNHEY, CDR2 SMNVEV (reference sequence). CDR3 size: 13 residues.

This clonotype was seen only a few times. CDR3 loop: CASSPLVGGPTDTQYF. CDR3 coding DNA: TGCGCCAGCAGCCCACTCGTAGGGGGCCCCACAGATACGCAGTATTTT. The J gene is TRBJ2-3, the V gene TRBV5-1, with 7 nucleotides matching TRBD1. With V trimmed by 4 bases and J by 2 bases, 10 bases remained unmatched. Germline assignment: CDR1 SGHRS and CDR2 YFSETQ. The CDR3 totals 16 residues. The full variable domain, in which reference TRBV5-1 and TRBJ2-3 provide the parts outside the CDR3, is KAGVTQTPRYLIKTRGQQVTLSCSPISGHRSVSWYQQTPGQGLQFLFEYFSETQRNKGNFPGRFSGRQFSNSRSEMNVSTLELGDSALYLCASSPLVGGPTDTQYFGPGTRLTVL.

This CDR3 is CASTLIGTSGYNEQFF. As DNA, the CDR3 is TGTGCCAGCACCCTAATCGGGACTAGCGGCTACAATGAGCAGTTCTTC. The chain recombines TRBV7-3 with TRBJ2-1; TRBD2 agrees at 11 bases. With 7 bases clipped from V and 3 bases from J, the junction kept 8 bases outside the gene matches. The CDR3 has 16 amino acids. Germline loops: CDR1 SGHTA, CDR2 FQGTGA.

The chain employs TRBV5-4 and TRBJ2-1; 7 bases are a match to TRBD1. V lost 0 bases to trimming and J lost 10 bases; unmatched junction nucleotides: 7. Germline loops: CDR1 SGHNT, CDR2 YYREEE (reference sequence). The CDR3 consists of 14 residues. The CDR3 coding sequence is TGTGCCAGCAGCTTGGACCAGGGGGACCGAGAGCAGTTCTTC. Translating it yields CASSLDQGDREQFF.

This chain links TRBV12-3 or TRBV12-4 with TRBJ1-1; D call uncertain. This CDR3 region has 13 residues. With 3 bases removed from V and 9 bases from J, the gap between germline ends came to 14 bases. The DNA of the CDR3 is TGTGCCAGCAGTTTCGACACCAACTCGAAAGCTTTCTTT. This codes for CASSFDTNSKAFF.

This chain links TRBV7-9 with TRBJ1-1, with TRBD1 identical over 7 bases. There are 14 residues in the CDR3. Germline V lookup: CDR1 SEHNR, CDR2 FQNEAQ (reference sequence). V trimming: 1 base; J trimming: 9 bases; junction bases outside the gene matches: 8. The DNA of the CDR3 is TGTGCCAGCAGCTTAGGGGGGCAGGGGGGCAAAGCTTTCTTT. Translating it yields CASSLGGQGGKAFF.

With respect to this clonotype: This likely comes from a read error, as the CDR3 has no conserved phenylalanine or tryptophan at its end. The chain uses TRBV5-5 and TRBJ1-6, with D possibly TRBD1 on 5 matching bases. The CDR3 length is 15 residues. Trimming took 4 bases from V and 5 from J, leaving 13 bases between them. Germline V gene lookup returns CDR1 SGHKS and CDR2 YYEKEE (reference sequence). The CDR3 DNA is TGTGCCAGCAGCGCCAGGGTGGCGGATAATTCACCCCTCCACTCT. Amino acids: CASSARVADNSPLHS.

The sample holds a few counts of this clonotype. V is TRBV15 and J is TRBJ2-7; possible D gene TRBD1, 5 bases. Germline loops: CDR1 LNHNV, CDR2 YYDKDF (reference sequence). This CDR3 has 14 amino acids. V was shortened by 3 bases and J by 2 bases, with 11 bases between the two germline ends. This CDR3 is CATSRDNSPYEQYF. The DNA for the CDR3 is TGTGCCACCAGCAGGGACAACTCCCCCTACGAGCAGTACTTC.

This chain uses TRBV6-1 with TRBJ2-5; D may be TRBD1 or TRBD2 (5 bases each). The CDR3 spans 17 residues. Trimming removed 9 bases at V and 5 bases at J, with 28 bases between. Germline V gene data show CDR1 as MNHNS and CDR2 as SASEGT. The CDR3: CASKQLPPGPQRETQYF. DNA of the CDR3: TGTGCCAGTAAACAATTGCCACCGGGACCCCAACGGGAGACCCAGTACTTC.

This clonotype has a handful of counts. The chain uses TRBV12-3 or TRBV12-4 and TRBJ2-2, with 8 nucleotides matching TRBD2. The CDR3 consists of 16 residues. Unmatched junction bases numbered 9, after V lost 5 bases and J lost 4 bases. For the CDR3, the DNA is TGTGCCAGCAGTCCCCAGCGGGGGACCTTCACCGGGGAGCTGTTTTTT. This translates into CASSPQRGTFTGELFF.

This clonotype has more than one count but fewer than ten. The CDR3 bases are TGTGCCAGGGCAAGACAGCGCTATGGCTACACCTTC. It specifies CARARQRYGYTF. The chain is built from TRBV15 and TRBJ1-2; TRBD1 is a possible D gene (5 bases). Trimming took off 10 bases at V and 4 bases at J, with 13 bases between the two ends. The CDR3 contains 12 residues. Germline CDR1 and CDR2: LNHNV and YYDKDF (reference sequence).